These 6 T cell receptor beta chains were all obtained from the same sample, sequenced in a study of vaccination and CD4 T cells after COVID-19. What these receptors recognize is not known. Cultured CD4+ T-cell DNA underwent Oncomine TCR Beta short-read sequencing. A single record per CDR3 protein comes from TCRdb applying MiXCR to the PCR reads. Counted here are about 4,600 distinct CDR3 sequences, nearly 60% occurring once; the ten biggest clones make up 40%. The treatment: approximately nine-day PBMC culture with coronavirus spike peptide pools or control peptides (ViraFEST assay). Ahead of the COVID-19 pandemic (2011-2018), the CD4+ T cells of the unexposed donor were collected. Material: CD4+ T cells from blood, cultured in vitro. Source of these receptors: a human donor in good health.

A single count supports this clonotype. The rearrangement joins TRBV12-3 or TRBV12-4 to TRBJ1-5; D not resolved. V was clipped by 4 bases and J by 7 bases, with 8 bases between them. The CDR3 is 12 amino acids. For the CDR3, the DNA is TGTGCCAGCAGTTCCCAAGGGCAGCCCCAGCATTTT. Amino acid sequence: CASSSQGQPQHF.

The chain has TRBV19 and TRBJ2-3, with 16 bases lining up with TRBD2. Germline CDR1 is LNHDA and CDR2 is SQIVND (reference sequence). V trimming: 3 bases; J trimming: 1 base; junction bases outside the gene matches: 4. This CDR3 has 18 amino acids. DNA for the CDR3: TGTGCCAGTAGTATGGTGGGACTAGCGGGGGGGCGCACAGATACGCAGTATTTT. This sequence encodes CASSMVGLAGGRTDTQYF.

The rearrangement joins TRBV19 to TRBJ2-1; TRBD2 aligns across 13 bases. The CDR3 contains 15 residues. With 3 bases clipped from V and 6 bases from J, the junction kept 2 bases outside the gene matches. Germline assignment: CDR1 LNHDA and CDR2 SQIVND (reference sequence). CDR3 amino acids: CASSMGTSGTNEQFF. In nucleotides, the CDR3 is TGTGCCAGTAGTATGGGGACTAGCGGGACCAATGAGCAGTTCTTC.

This clonotype turned up a few times. V is TRBV2 and J is TRBJ2-7; 10 bases match TRBD2. Germline CDR1 is SNHLY and CDR2 is FYNNEI. The CDR3 consists of 15 residues. V gave up 3 bases and J gave up 5 bases; unmatched junction bases: 7. This CDR3 reads CASSDLAGVINEQYF. The CDR3 DNA is TGTGCCAGCAGTGATCTAGCGGGAGTGATCAACGAGCAGTACTTC.

This clonotype was counted a few times. The J gene is TRBJ1-1, the V gene TRBV10-3, with D possibly TRBD1 on 5 matching bases. Germline CDR1 is ENHRY and CDR2 is SYGVKD. This CDR3 region has 14 residues. Trimming pared 6 bases from V and 5 bases from J, leaving 16 bases between. CDR3 DNA: TGTGCCATCAGAAACCCAGGGAGTGAGACTGAAGCTTTCTTT. Translated: CAIRNPGSETEAFF.

This clonotype rates as medium-sized. The chain recombines TRBV6-1 with TRBJ2-7; 8 bases agree with TRBD2. J was trimmed by 6 bases and V by 7 bases; bases with no gene match: 14. This CDR3 contains 15 residues. Germline CDR1 is MNHNS and CDR2 is SASEGT. The CDR3 DNA reads as TGTGCCAGCACCGGGACGGGAGGGCCATTACGCGAGCAGTACTTC. Its protein is CASTGTGGPLREQYF.